The clone carrying this T cell receptor beta chain was picked up many times. TCRdb called the 5' RACE reads again in MiXCR, with one record for every CDR3 protein. This repertoire shows approximately 58,000 distinct CDR3 sequences, roughly 10% found once; its top ten account for 1.5% to 2%. The data were taken from a study of neurological immune-mediated disorders. The sample was PBMCs. The source is a man aged 55 to 69 in good health.

CDR3 sequence reads: CAISPAYDSNQPQHF. DNA of the CDR3: TGTGCCATCAGCCCAGCCTATGATAGCAATCAGCCCCAGCATTTT. V gene TRBV10-3 combines with J gene TRBJ1-5; D uncertain. The CDR3 runs 15 residues. The germline V and J ends were trimmed by 6 bases and 0 bases, with 12 bases remaining between them. Germline lookup yields CDR1 ENHRY and CDR2 SYGVKD.